Each of the 24 T cell receptor beta chains below was sequenced from the same sample in a study of Graves' ophthalmopathy and Graves' hyperthyroidism. For repertoire sequencing, the TCR beta CDR3 regions were amplified from RNA transcripts. HTBI-primed first-round RT-PCR preceded second-round multiplex PCR. TCRdb analysed the multiplex PCR reads with MiXCR anew, one entry per CDR3 protein. The sample contains 200,000 to 300,000 distinct CDR3 sequences, around 50% of which appear only once. Source material: peripheral blood. The receptor set was obtained from an adult man with Graves' ophthalmopathy.

In its sample, this clonotype was seen many times. The chain uses TRBV7-3 and TRBJ1-1; D not resolved. This CDR3 has 14 residues. V was pared by 5 bases and J by 0 bases, with 10 bases between. Germline assignment: CDR1 SGHTA and CDR2 FQGTGA. CDR3 in amino acids: CASSPGLLNTEAFF. Written as DNA, the CDR3 is TGTGCCAGCAGCCCTGGGCTCCTGAACACTGAAGCTTTCTTT.

This clonotype has just a few counts. The rearrangement uses TRBV2 and TRBJ2-7; unclear D gene. From germline, CDR1 is SNHLY and CDR2 FYNNEI. This CDR3 contains 16 residues. V was clipped by 6 bases and J by 1 base, with 19 bases between them. The CDR3 DNA follows: TGTGCCAGCAGCTCATCAGGACGGTCCACTTCCTACGAGCAGTACTTC. Residues: CASSSSGRSTSYEQYF.

The V gene is TRBV5-6, the J gene TRBJ1-1, with no clear D. The germline CDR1 and CDR2 sequences are SGHDT and YYEEEE. The CDR3 spans 14 residues. The V and J ends lost 3 bases and 1 base respectively, with 10 bases between them. The CDR3 sequence is CASSWRTQNTEAFF. CDR3 DNA: TGTGCCAGCAGCTGGAGGACTCAGAACACTGAAGCTTTCTTT.

The V call is TRBV7-3, the J call TRBJ2-3; D may match TRBD1 or TRBD2 (5 bases each). V was clipped by 4 bases and J by 8 bases, with 16 bases between them. The CDR3 runs 14 residues. Per the germline V gene, CDR1 is SGHTA and CDR2 is FQGTGA. In DNA, the CDR3 is TGTGCCAGCAGCTCCCAAGCCCGGGGCGTTACGCAGTATTTT. Its translation: CASSSQARGVTQYF.

The V call is TRBV11-2, the J call TRBJ1-2, with D possibly TRBD1 on 6 matching bases. Germline-derived CDR1 and CDR2 are SGHAT and FQNNGV. The CDR3 runs 15 residues. The ends were cut back, 1 base at V and 5 bases at J, with 14 bases in the middle. The CDR3 bases are TGTGCCAGCAGCTTAGTGGCGGGGGGCGGTTATGGCTACACCTTC. This sequence encodes CASSLVAGGGYGYTF.

This clonotype showed up many times. This rearrangement joins TRBV7-9 to TRBJ1-2, with 7 positions matching TRBD1. The germline CDR1 and CDR2 sequences are SEHNR and FQNEAQ (reference sequence). CDR3 length: 14 residues. The V gene end was trimmed by 3 bases and the J gene end by 7 bases; junction bases not matched to a gene: 8. This chain's CDR3 is CASSFGTALGGYTF. Here the CDR3 DNA reads TGTGCCAGCAGCTTCGGGACAGCGCTCGGTGGCTACACCTTC.

This clonotype was counted a few times. The genes are TRBV24-1 and TRBJ2-5, with D possibly matching TRBD2 (7 bases). V was clipped by 4 bases and J by 4 bases, with 9 bases between them. CDR1 is KGHDR and CDR2 is SFDVKD in the germline V gene. This CDR3 is built from 13 residues. CDR3 sequence reads: CATSDGGPETQYF. The CDR3 DNA reads as TGTGCCACCAGTGACGGGGGGCCAGAGACCCAGTACTTC.

Here the CDR3 DNA reads TGCGCCAGCAGCCAAATGGGACAGCAAGAGACCCAGTACTTC. It translates to CASSQMGQQETQYF. J is TRBJ2-5 and V is TRBV5-1, with 7 bases identical to TRBD1. V lost 4 bases and J lost 2; bases outside the gene matches: 5. This CDR3 spans 14 amino acids. CDR1 is SGHRS, CDR2 YFSETQ, per germline.

This clonotype was counted a few times. The rearrangement uses TRBV20-1 and TRBJ1-5; D unresolved. Trimming cost V 0 bases and J 2 bases, with 11 bases left between them. The CDR3 totals 15 residues. Germline-derived CDR1 and CDR2 are DFQATT and SNEGSKA (reference sequence). The CDR3 region has the DNA TGCAGTGCTAGAGATATCGAGCAGGGCAATCAGCCCCAGCATTTT. It translates to CSARDIEQGNQPQHF.

The rearrangement joins TRBV24-1 to TRBJ2-2; 7 bases fit TRBD2. The CDR3 is 16 amino acids. In germline, CDR1 is KGHDR, CDR2 SFDVKD. The V and J ends lost 6 bases and 3 bases, in that order; junction bases with no gene match: 9. Here the CDR3 reads CATSLLEGGDTGELFF. CDR3 nucleotides: TGTGCCACCAGTTTGTTGGAGGGAGGGGACACCGGGGAGCTGTTTTTT.

This clonotype was recorded a few times. The rearrangement joins TRBV20-1 to TRBJ1-5; D perhaps matches TRBD1 (6 bases). The V and J ends lost 3 bases and 6 bases respectively, with 12 bases between them. Germline V gene data show CDR1 as DFQATT and CDR2 as SNEGSKA (reference sequence). This CDR3 has 13 residues. The CDR3: CSASSGGGQPQHF. The CDR3 DNA follows: TGCAGTGCTAGTAGTGGAGGGGGTCAGCCCCAGCATTTT.

V and J are TRBV19 and TRBJ2-7; D gene uncertain. Germline assignment: CDR1 LNHDA and CDR2 SQIVND (reference sequence). Deletions cut 6 bases from V and 1 base from J, with 4 bases between. The length of the CDR3 is 11 residues. In DNA, the CDR3 is TGTGCCAGTAGGGGATCCTACGAGCAGTACTTC. Encoded protein: CASRGSYEQYF.

This sequence joins TRBV27 and TRBJ1-5; D possibly corresponds to TRBD1 (5 bases). The CDR3 totals 14 residues. V was pared by 1 base and J by 7 bases, with 11 bases between. The germline gives CDR1 MNHEY, CDR2 SMNVEV (reference sequence). This CDR3 is CASSLWGVGQPQHF. In nucleotides, the CDR3 is TGTGCCAGCAGTTTATGGGGGGTGGGGCAGCCCCAGCATTTT.

This clonotype has ten or more counts. The chain combines TRBV29-1 with TRBJ1-1; a possible D gene is TRBD1 (5 bases). Trimming took 3 bases from V and 5 from J, leaving 16 bases between them. Looked up from germline, CDR1 is SQVTM and CDR2 is ANQGSEA. The CDR3 is 14 residues long. In DNA, the CDR3 is TGCAGCGTTGACCCCCACGCAGGGCGGACTGAAGCTTTCTTT. Translating gives CSVDPHAGRTEAFF.

This clonotype occurred a few times. The genes are TRBV7-2 and TRBJ1-4; 7 bases line up with TRBD1. The CDR3 loop spans 14 amino acids. CDR1 is SGHTA and CDR2 is FQGNSA in the germline V gene. V was clipped by 5 bases and J by 8 bases; unmatched bases: 8. The CDR3 nucleotides read TGTGCCAGCAGCGAACACCGGGACAGAGAAAAACTGTTTTTT. Translated: CASSEHRDREKLFF. Full variable domain (outside the CDR3, taken from reference TRBV7-2 and TRBJ1-4): GAGVSQSPSNKVTEKGKDVELRCDPISGHTALYWYRQSLGQGLEFLIYFQGNSAPDKSGLPSDRFSAERTGGSVSTLTIQRTQQEDSAVYLCASSEHRDREKLFFGSGTQLSVL.

V usage is TRBV7-6 and J usage is TRBJ1-4; D might be TRBD1 (5 bases). Germline V CDR1 and CDR2: SGHVS, FNYEAQ. V lost 6 bases and J lost 5, with 22 bases in between. CDR3 length: 17 residues. CDR3 nucleotides: TGTGCCAGCAGTCCTGACCAACCGGGACCGGAGAATGAAAAACTGTTTTTT. Its translation: CASSPDQPGPENEKLFF. The full variable domain, in which reference TRBV7-6 and TRBJ1-4 provide the parts outside the CDR3, is GAGVSQSPRYKVTKRGQDVALRCDPISGHVSLYWYRQALGQGPEFLTYFNYEAQQDKSGLPNDRFSAERPEGSISTLTIQRTEQRDSAMYRCASSPDQPGPENEKLFFGSGTQLSVL.

The chain has TRBV20-1 and TRBJ1-5; 11 bases are a match to TRBD1. Germline CDR1 and CDR2: DFQATT and SNEGSKA (reference sequence). This CDR3 is 14 amino acids long. Unmatched junction bases numbered 7, after V lost 6 bases and J lost 6 bases. CDR3 region: CSAPDRGPGQPQHF. CDR3 bases: TGCAGTGCCCCGGACAGGGGGCCAGGTCAGCCCCAGCATTTT.

This clonotype was seen only once. An end of the junction differs from the germline gene, which may be a read error. This chain uses TRBV9 with TRBJ2-7; D perhaps matches TRBD2 (6 bases). This CDR3 is built from 15 residues. CDR1 is SGDLS and CDR2 is YYNGEE in the germline V gene. The CDR3 DNA sequence: TGTGCCAGCAGCCAAGACAACAGTGGAGGGGACGAGCAGTGCTTC. This codes for CASSQDNSGGDEQCF.

The J gene is TRBJ2-2, the V gene TRBV7-4; TRBD2 aligns across 7 bases. CDR3 length: 17 residues. The junction had 11 bases not matched to a gene; V was cut back by 5 bases and J by 2 bases. The germline V gene encodes CDR1 SGHVT and CDR2 SQSDAQ. Here the CDR3 DNA reads TGTGCCAGCAGCCTCGGTTGGGGGGGGGTCAACACCGGGGAGCTGTTTTTT. Translating it yields CASSLGWGGVNTGELFF.

This clonotype was recorded a few times. CDR3 nucleotide sequence: TGTGCCAGCAGCCGCGACCTGGACAGCCCAACCTATGGCTACACCTTC. It specifies CASSRDLDSPTYGYTF. The chain employs TRBV12-3 or TRBV12-4 and TRBJ1-2; D may be TRBD1 (6 bases). The CDR3 totals 16 residues. V lost 6 bases and J 4 bases, leaving 21 bases between the germline ends.

This clonotype was counted between two and nine times. The chain links TRBV29-1 to TRBJ1-1; weak D call: TRBD1 (5 bases). The CDR3 spans 11 residues. Per germline, CDR1 SQVTM and CDR2 ANQGSEA. V lost 5 bases and J lost 1, with 5 bases in between. CDR3 nucleotide sequence: TGCAGCGTTACAGGGAACACTGAAGCTTTCTTT. Encoded protein: CSVTGNTEAFF.

As concerns this clonotype: One end of the junction does not line up with germline, which may come from a read error. The chain has TRBV7-9 and TRBJ2-7; TRBD1 might be the D (5 bases). Germline V gene data show CDR1 as SEHNR and CDR2 as FQNEAQ (reference sequence). CDR3 length: 13 amino acids. Here the CDR3 DNA reads TGCGCCAGCAGCTTGGACATGATGGACGAGCAGTACTTC. Its protein product is CASSLDMMDEQYF.

V usage is TRBV9 and J usage is TRBJ2-7; D is possibly TRBD2 (5 bases). The CDR3 has 15 amino acids. Germline CDR1 and CDR2: SGDLS and YYNGEE. V was pared by 4 bases and J by 2 bases, with 16 bases between. The CDR3 region is CASSSEGSLAYEQYF. The DNA of the CDR3 is TGTGCCAGCAGCTCAGAGGGCAGTCTAGCCTACGAGCAGTACTTC.

This chain uses TRBV24-1 with TRBJ1-2; perhaps TRBD1 as D (6 bases). Germline lookup yields CDR1 KGHDR and CDR2 SFDVKD. CDR3 size: 14 residues. Deletions cut 3 bases from V and 2 bases from J, with 9 bases between. As DNA, the CDR3 is TGTGCCACCAGTGATCCCGGGACAAACTATGGCTACACCTTC. Translating gives CATSDPGTNYGYTF.